A single sample is the source of the 23 T cell receptor beta chains below, sequenced in a study of control samples from healthy donors and cancer patients. The method was immunoSEQ multiplex PCR; TCRdb's version includes in-frame clones alone and lacks a portion of them. The table shows fewer than 200,000 clones, with just under 95% occurring only once. The specimen sequenced was blood. The receptor source for this set is a woman aged 60-75 years in good health.

This chain connects TRBV5-1 to TRBJ2-2; D unresolved. The V end lost 0 bases, the J end lost 5 bases, and 8 bases lay between the germline ends. The CDR3 runs 14 residues. Germline V CDR1 and CDR2: SGHRS, YFSETQ. CDR3 residues: CASSLASQTGELFF. DNA of the CDR3: TGCGCCAGCAGCTTGGCCTCCCAGACCGGGGAGCTGTTTTTT.

V usage is TRBV5-4 and J usage is TRBJ1-2; D is ambiguous. Germline CDR1 and CDR2: SGHNT and YYREEE (reference sequence). V dropped 4 bases and J dropped 0 bases, with 19 bases sitting between them. The CDR3 loop spans 17 amino acids. The chain's CDR3 is CASSLGGSLPTNYGYTF. The CDR3, as DNA: TGTGCCAGCAGCCTAGGAGGATCTCTCCCGACTAACTATGGCTACACCTTC.

CDR3 residues: CAIRQPTSEKLFF. The CDR3 nucleotides are TGTGCCATCCGGCAGCCAACAAGTGAAAAACTGTTTTTT. This chain links TRBV10-3 with TRBJ1-4, with no clear D. There are 13 residues in the CDR3. CDR1 and CDR2 from the germline V gene are ENHRY and SYGVKD. V was clipped by 8 bases and J by 7 bases, with 14 bases between them.

This chain joins TRBV6-6 and TRBJ1-1; 7 bases agree with TRBD1. The CDR3 runs to 14 residues. From germline, CDR1 is MNHNY and CDR2 SVGAGI (reference sequence). V lost 8 bases to trimming and J lost 10 bases; unmatched junction nucleotides: 16. CDR3 residues: CASGKVRQGTGAFF. The CDR3, as DNA: TGTGCCAGCGGGAAGGTCCGACAGGGAACAGGAGCTTTCTTT.

The chain is built from TRBV6-5 and TRBJ1-1; 9 positions match TRBD1. Germline V gene lookup returns CDR1 MNHEY and CDR2 SVGAGI. This CDR3 spans 13 amino acids. J gave up 4 bases and V 8 bases, and 5 bases lay outside the gene matches. The chain's CDR3 is CASGGQGGTEAFF. The CDR3, as DNA: TGTGCCAGCGGGGGACAGGGAGGCACTGAAGCTTTCTTT.

The V gene is TRBV29-1, the J gene TRBJ1-1; no reliable D call. CDR1 and CDR2 from the germline V gene are SQVTM and ANQGSEA. The CDR3 covers 11 residues. The ends were cut back, 4 bases at V and 1 base at J, with 4 bases in the middle. CDR3 DNA: TGCAGCGTTGCCAAGAACACTGAAGCTTTCTTT. Translating gives CSVAKNTEAFF.

The chain is built from TRBV5-6 and TRBJ1-1; 11 bases agree with TRBD1. The V gene's germline CDR1 is SGHDT and CDR2 YYEEEE. The trim removed 4 bases at V and 4 bases at J, leaving 6 bases unmatched. The CDR3 consists of 15 residues. CDR3 DNA: TGTGCCAGCAGCGCAGACGGGACAGGGGGCACTGAAGCTTTCTTT. Protein sequence: CASSADGTGGTEAFF.

This sequence joins TRBV19 and TRBJ1-6, with 9 bases matching TRBD1. CDR3 length: 14 amino acids. CDR1 is LNHDA and CDR2 is SQIVND in the germline V gene (reference sequence). V dropped 10 bases and J dropped 10; count of bases not matched to a gene: 11. The CDR3 DNA follows: TGTGCCACCCGTAAACAGGGGGCTTCATCACCCCTCCACTTT. Residues: CATRKQGASSPLHF.

V and J are TRBV3-1 (or the pseudogene TRBV3-2) and TRBJ2-1, with 9 nucleotides matching TRBD2. Germline CDR1 reads LGHDT; CDR2 reads YNNKEL (reference sequence). The V and J ends lost 0 bases and 0 bases, in that order; junction bases with no gene match: 9. The CDR3 runs to 19 residues. For the CDR3, the DNA is TGTGCCAGCAGCCAAGAAGGGGTAGCGGGGGCGAGCTCCTACAATGAGCAGTTCTTC. This sequence encodes CASSQEGVAGASSYNEQFF.

V usage is TRBV5-1 and J usage is TRBJ1-5; 9 nucleotides line up with TRBD1. CDR1 is SGHRS and CDR2 is YFSETQ in the germline V gene. The CDR3 extends over 14 amino acids. Trimming took 4 bases from V and 4 from J; bases not matched to a gene: 3. The CDR3 loop is CASSGGTGNQPQHF. The CDR3 DNA follows: TGCGCCAGCAGCGGCGGGACAGGGAATCAGCCCCAGCATTTT.

The V call is TRBV9, the J call TRBJ1-1; no definite D call. Trimming took 4 bases from V and 4 from J, leaving 11 bases between them. The CDR3 sequence is 13 residues long. The germline CDR1 and CDR2 sequences are SGDLS and YYNGEE. The CDR3, as DNA: TGTGCCAGCAGCCCCCCTCTTCGCACTGAAGCTTTCTTT. As protein: CASSPPLRTEAFF. Full variable domain (rest looked up from reference TRBV9 and TRBJ1-1): DSGVTQTPKHLITATGQRVTLRCSPRSGDLSVYWYQQSLDQGLQFLIQYYNGEERAKGNILERFSAQQFPDLHSELNLSSLELGDSALYFCASSPPLRTEAFFGQGTRLTVV.

The chain is built from TRBV7-9 and TRBJ1-2; weak D call: TRBD1 (5 bases). Germline assignment: CDR1 SEHNR and CDR2 FQNEAQ (reference sequence). The CDR3 consists of 11 residues. Trimming stripped 9 bases from V and 3 bases from J, with 8 bases between. The CDR3 protein is CASETDYGYTF. The CDR3 nucleotides are TGTGCCAGTGAGACAGACTATGGCTACACCTTC.

The chain uses TRBV6-5 and TRBJ2-7; TRBD2 aligns across 10 bases. The CDR3 has 15 amino acids. Germline V gives CDR1 MNHEY, CDR2 SVGAGI. The J segment lost 3 bases and the V segment lost 4 bases, leaving 6 bases of the junction unmatched. The CDR3 sequence is CASSSRPSGGYEQYF. CDR3 bases: TGTGCCAGCAGTTCCCGCCCTAGCGGGGGCTACGAGCAGTACTTC.

V is TRBV30 and J is TRBJ1-1, with D unresolved. The germline V gene has CDR1 GTSNPN and CDR2 SVGIG (reference sequence). This CDR3 spans 11 amino acids. V was pared by 3 bases and J by 1 base, with 3 bases between. The chain's CDR3 is CAWRPNTEAFF. The CDR3 region has the DNA TGTGCCTGGAGACCGAACACTGAAGCTTTCTTT.

The chain recombines TRBV6-5 with TRBJ1-5, with D perhaps matching TRBD1 (6 bases). Germline V lookup: CDR1 MNHEY, CDR2 SVGAGI. This CDR3 has 14 amino acids. Trimming cost V 5 bases and J 7 bases, with 15 bases left between them. The CDR3 coding sequence is TGTGCCAGCAGTCAAACAGGGTCGAGCCAGCCCCAGCATTTT. Amino acids: CASSQTGSSQPQHF.

The gene calls are TRBV12-5 and TRBJ1-2; D might be TRBD1 (6 bases). Germline V gene lookup returns CDR1 LGHNT and CDR2 FRNRAP. The germline V and J ends were trimmed by 6 bases and 8 bases, with 13 bases remaining between them. This CDR3 spans 12 amino acids. The DNA for the CDR3 is TGTGCTAGTGGCCGAGGGGGATTGGGCTACACCTTC. This gives the protein CASGRGGLGYTF.

CDR3 in DNA: TGTGCCAGCAGCGTAGACTGGACAGGGTTCGAGCAGTACTTC. Protein sequence: CASSVDWTGFEQYF. The gene calls are TRBV9 and TRBJ2-7; TRBD1 aligns across 8 bases. Germline CDR1 reads SGDLS; CDR2 reads YYNGEE. Trimming at V came to 0 bases and at J to 6 bases, leaving 5 bases not matched to a gene. The CDR3 loop spans 14 amino acids. Drawing the rest from reference TRBV9 and TRBJ2-7, the complete variable domain is DSGVTQTPKHLITATGQRVTLRCSPRSGDLSVYWYQQSLDQGLQFLIQYYNGEERAKGNILERFSAQQFPDLHSELNLSSLELGDSALYFCASSVDWTGFEQYFGPGTRLTVT.

This clone was seen once. The chain couples TRBV5-6 to TRBJ2-7; a weak D match, TRBD1 (6 bases). There are 15 residues in the CDR3. CDR1 and CDR2 (germline): SGHDT, YYEEEE. Trimming pared 1 base from V and 3 bases from J, leaving 14 bases between. The CDR3 protein is CASSLYTGQVYEQYF. CDR3 DNA sequence: TGTGCCAGCAGCTTGTACACAGGGCAAGTCTACGAGCAGTACTTC. Using reference TRBV5-6 and TRBJ2-7 for the parts outside the CDR3, the full variable domain is DAGVTQSPTHLIKTRGQQVTLRCSPKSGHDTVSWYQQALGQGPQFIFQYYEEEERQRGNFPDRFSGHQFPNYSSELNVNALLLGDSALYLCASSLYTGQVYEQYFGPGTRLTVT.

This sequence joins TRBV7-2 and TRBJ2-7; 7 bases line up with TRBD2. The germline V gene encodes CDR1 SGHTA and CDR2 FQGNSA. This CDR3 spans 12 amino acids. J was trimmed by 5 bases and V by 5 bases; bases with no gene match: 3. The CDR3 spells CASSPGLDEQYF. DNA for the CDR3: TGTGCCAGCAGCCCAGGACTAGACGAGCAGTACTTC.

The chain combines TRBV6-2 or TRBV6-3 with TRBJ1-2; no clear D gene. V was trimmed by 5 bases and J by 6 bases, leaving 16 bases between them. The CDR3 consists of 14 residues. Germline CDR1 is MNHEY and CDR2 is SVGEGT. CDR3 protein: CASSPGGGENGYTF. CDR3 in DNA: TGTGCCAGCAGTCCCGGAGGTGGGGAGAATGGCTACACCTTC.

This rearrangement joins TRBV6-5 to TRBJ2-7, with no clear D. The V gene's germline CDR1 is MNHEY and CDR2 SVGAGI. The CDR3 is 10 amino acids. Trimming cost V 7 bases and J 4 bases, with 5 bases left between them. CDR3 DNA sequence: TGTGCCAGCATGGAATACGAGCAGTACTTC. Translated: CASMEYEQYF.

V is TRBV7-2 and J is TRBJ2-3; D call uncertain. From germline, CDR1 is SGHTA and CDR2 FQGNSA. The CDR3 extends over 13 amino acids. The V gene lost 8 bases and the J gene lost 6 bases, with 15 bases spanning the gap. The CDR3 DNA reads TGTGCCAGCGGGCGTATCTTTAGGGATACGCAGTATTTT. This translates into CASGRIFRDTQYF.

The gene calls are TRBV7-6 and TRBJ2-1; 11 bases agree with TRBD1. Unmatched junction bases numbered 2, after V lost 1 base and J lost 0 bases. This CDR3 has 17 amino acids. CDR1 is SGHVS and CDR2 is FNYEAQ in the germline V gene. The DNA for the CDR3 is TGTGCCAGCAGCTTAGTAGGGACAGGGGGCTCCTACAATGAGCAGTTCTTC. It codes for CASSLVGTGGSYNEQFF. The variable domain in full, completed from reference TRBV7-6 and TRBJ2-1, reads GAGVSQSPRYKVTKRGQDVALRCDPISGHVSLYWYRQALGQGPEFLTYFNYEAQQDKSGLPNDRFSAERPEGSISTLTIQRTEQRDSAMYRCASSLVGTGGSYNEQFFGPGTRLTVL.